This entry lists 14 T cell receptor beta chains sequenced from one sample in a study of blood T cell repertoires in COVID-19. Some clones are missing from TCRdb's copy, which holds only in-frame ones; the method was immunoSEQ multiplex PCR. This sample has about 250,000 clones, with around nine tenths found just once. Sequencing used PBMCs or T cells enriched from blood (not recorded which). Source of these receptors: a woman aged 40 to 55 who had been exposed to COVID-19.

The chain links TRBV3-1 (or the pseudogene TRBV3-2) to TRBJ2-1; 7 nucleotides match TRBD1. Germline lookup yields CDR1 LGHDT and CDR2 YNNKEL (reference sequence). This CDR3 is 12 amino acids long. V was pared by 3 bases and J by 11 bases, with 4 bases of the junction left unmatched. For the CDR3, the DNA is TGTGCCAGCAGCCAGACAGGGATCCAGCAGTTCTTC. This gives the protein CASSQTGIQQFF.

J is TRBJ1-6 and V is TRBV19; 7 nucleotides match TRBD1. The V gene's germline CDR1 is LNHDA and CDR2 SQIVND (reference sequence). Losses at the gene ends were 5 bases for V and 10 bases for J; bases not matched to a gene: 5. There are 13 residues in the CDR3. This CDR3 is CASSSTGDSPLHF. The CDR3 region has the DNA TGTGCCAGTAGTTCCACAGGGGACTCACCCCTCCACTTT.

This clone has a handful of counts. This rearrangement joins TRBV18 to TRBJ1-2; D remains ambiguous. With 5 bases removed from V and 8 bases from J, the gap between germline ends came to 21 bases. CDR1 and CDR2 (germline): KGHSH, LQKENI. The CDR3 contains 15 residues. The CDR3 DNA follows: TGTGCCAGCTCAGACAAGTCTCAAAATTCGGGAGGCTACACCTTC. Amino acid sequence: CASSDKSQNSGGYTF.

This chain uses TRBV27 with TRBJ2-7; tentatively, D is TRBD2 (8 bases). The germline gives CDR1 MNHEY, CDR2 SMNVEV (reference sequence). V lost 5 bases, J lost 10 bases, and 24 bases lay in between. The CDR3 spans 15 residues. The CDR3: CASSTGRGPQTAQYF. CDR3 DNA sequence: TGTGCCAGCAGTACCGGGAGGGGGCCTCAGACAGCACAGTACTTC.

The V call is TRBV28, the J call TRBJ1-1, with 10 bases lining up with TRBD1. The V gene's germline CDR1 is MDHEN and CDR2 SYDVKM. With 6 bases clipped from V and 2 bases from J, the junction kept 3 bases outside the gene matches. The CDR3 is 14 residues long. For the CDR3, the DNA is TGTGCCAGCAGCGTGACAGGGGGCAACACTGAAGCTTTCTTT. It yields the protein CASSVTGGNTEAFF. Based on the CDR3 plus reference TRBV28 and TRBJ1-1, the full variable domain is DVKVTQSSRYLVKRTGEKVFLECVQDMDHENMFWYRQDPGLGLRLIYFSYDVKMKEKGDIPEGYSVSREKKERFSLILESASTNQTSMYLCASSVTGGNTEAFFGQGTRLTVV.

The chain is built from TRBV5-8 and TRBJ2-5; the D gene is possibly TRBD1 (6 bases). Trimming removed 4 bases at V and 5 bases at J, with 18 bases between. This CDR3 is 15 amino acids long. Germline V CDR1 and CDR2: SGHTS, YDEGEE. The CDR3 nucleotides are TGTGCCAGCAGCCTGAAGCAGGGGCTGCGGGAGACCCAGTACTTC. It is translated as CASSLKQGLRETQYF.

The chain is built from TRBV13 and TRBJ1-1; 11 bases match TRBD1. This CDR3 region has 16 residues. Germline CDR1 reads PRHDT; CDR2 reads FYEKMQ (reference sequence). The ends lost 7 bases at V and 11 bases at J; junction bases unmatched: 18. The CDR3 loop reads CASTKKVGQGAHAAFF. CDR3 DNA: TGTGCCAGCACCAAAAAAGTTGGACAGGGGGCTCATGCGGCTTTCTTT. Full variable domain (rest looked up from reference TRBV13 and TRBJ1-1): AAGVIQSPRHLIKEKRETATLKCYPIPRHDTVYWYQQGPGQDPQFLISFYEKMQSDKGSIPDRFSAQQFSDYHSELNMSSLELGDSALYFCASTKKVGQGAHAAFFGQGTRLTVV.

The V call is TRBV18, the J call TRBJ2-1, with no clear D. The CDR3 sequence is 13 residues long. Germline V gene sequence: CDR1 KGHSH, CDR2 LQKENI. The V and J ends lost 2 bases and 4 bases respectively, with 6 bases between them. The CDR3 nucleotides read TGTGCCAGCTCACCAACCGAGTACAATGAGCAGTTCTTC. Translation: CASSPTEYNEQFF.

This clone has a handful of counts. V gene TRBV3-1 (or the pseudogene TRBV3-2) combines with J gene TRBJ2-7; 7 bases are shared with TRBD1. This CDR3 contains 11 residues. Unmatched junction bases numbered 0, after V lost 3 bases and J lost 7 bases. The germline CDR1 and CDR2 sequences are LGHDT and YNNKEL (reference sequence). The CDR3 loop is CASSQDREQYF. The CDR3, as DNA: TGTGCCAGCAGCCAGGACAGGGAGCAGTACTTC.

In this sample, this clone turned up a few times. This CDR3 reads CASSSGTGEGQFF. The DNA of the CDR3 is TGTGCCAGCAGCTCCGGGACGGGAGAGGGGCAGTTCTTC. The V gene is TRBV7-9, the J gene TRBJ2-1, with D possibly matching TRBD2 (6 bases). Trimming removed 4 bases from V and 12 bases from J, with 16 bases in between. The CDR3 contains 13 residues. Germline V CDR1 and CDR2: SEHNR, FQNEAQ (reference sequence). Full variable domain (missing parts from reference TRBV7-9 and TRBJ2-1): DTGVSQNPRHKITKRGQNVTFRCDPISEHNRLYWYRQTLGQGPEFLTYFQNEAQLEKSRLLSDRFSAERPKGSFSTLEIQRTEQGDSAMYLCASSSGTGEGQFFGPGTRLTVL.

The chain employs TRBV6-5 and TRBJ1-6, with a possible D match to TRBD1 (5 bases). Germline CDR1 is MNHEY and CDR2 is SVGAGI. CDR3 size: 15 residues. Trimming took off 5 bases at V and 10 bases at J, with 18 bases between the two ends. Here the CDR3 DNA reads TGTGCCAGCAGTCTGAATTTAGGGGTGGGCTCACCCCTCCACTTT. It encodes CASSLNLGVGSPLHF.

The CDR3 here is CASSQEGAGASPLHF. CDR3 DNA: TGCGCCAGCAGCCAAGAGGGCGCAGGGGCTTCACCCCTCCACTTT. The chain combines TRBV4-3 with TRBJ1-6, with a weak D call TRBD1 (6 bases). V was trimmed by 0 bases and J by 9 bases, leaving 12 bases between them. The CDR3 has 15 amino acids. Germline CDR1 and CDR2: LGHNA and YSLEER.

The chain employs TRBV29-1 and TRBJ2-1; tentative D call: TRBD1 (5 bases). The CDR3 runs to 13 residues. The V gene's germline CDR1 is SQVTM and CDR2 ANQGSEA. V was shortened by 6 bases and J by 4 bases, with 13 bases between the two germline ends. CDR3 sequence (DNA): TGCAGCGTCCAGGGTTTGCTGTACAATGAGCAGTTCTTC. Protein sequence: CSVQGLLYNEQFF.

This chain uses TRBV6-4 with TRBJ2-7; D is possibly TRBD1 (6 bases). Trimming stripped 6 bases from V and 5 bases from J, with 23 bases between. This CDR3 contains 16 residues. Germline lookup yields CDR1 MRHNA and CDR2 SNTAGT. The CDR3 protein is CASSALSGTGRDEQYF. CDR3 bases: TGTGCCAGCAGCGCCTTGTCGGGCACAGGGCGGGACGAGCAGTACTTC.